This T cell receptor beta chain was captured in a study of CXCR3-negative and CXCR3-positive naive CD8 T cells (dated by TCRdb to between 2018 and 2021). Notes on the research overall: Some 150 million TRB reads were obtained in total, roughly 1.5 +/- 0.3 million reads per library. Data from about 12 donors, pooled across two independent experiments, went into the diversity and physicochemical repertoire analyses. For the TRBV-TRBJ cluster analysis, the naive subsets came from roughly 5 donors, while the memory cells came from 3 donors. Findings and caveats that apply to the study as a whole: Freshly isolated PBMCs were used for most assays because CXCR3 expression partially decreased after cryopreservation. TRB CDR3s from CXCR3-positive naive cells showed higher hydrophobicity (lower Kidera factor 4), lower energy, and higher strength and volume indices than CXCR3-negative naive cells. Repertoire diversity was comparably high in both naive subsets but much lower in memory CD8+ T cells. Similar TRBV-TRBJ usage was shown by naive CXCR3-negative and CXCR3-positive cells from the same donor, whereas distinct patterns were shown by memory cells. Because surface CD5, which is linked to self-reactivity in mice, was comparable between the naive subsets, TCR interaction strength was also inferred from the physicochemical properties of TRB CDR3s.

Each CD8+ T cell subset was flow-sorted in triplicate, with fewer than 350,000 cells per subset placed directly into RLT lysis buffer. Naive CD8+ T cells were defined stringently as CD45RO-CCR7+CD27+CD95- to exclude memory contaminants. Using standard density gradient centrifugation, peripheral blood mononuclear cells were isolated from buffy coats. Naive CXCR3-negative and CXCR3-positive CD8+ T cells were flow-sorted using a FACSAria III. Total RNA was extracted from sorted cells using an RNeasy Mini Kit. The CDR3 holds 13 amino acids from the cysteine to the phenylalanine. The entry carries no DNA sequence. The germline V gene (reference sequence) gives CDR1 as DFQATT and CDR2 as SNEGSKA. Sequencing instrument: NextSeq 550. The Human TCR Profiling Kit (MiLaboratory) was used to prepare UMI-labeled 5' RACE TRB cDNA libraries. The full amount of extracted RNA was used for cDNA synthesis, and the full amount of resulting cDNA was used for PCR amplification. The libraries were made side by side, with each library going through the same number of PCR cycles. Per the original workflow: With a minimum of two reads required per UMI, MIGEC and MiXCR pulled out about 52,000 +/- 9,100 unique UMI-labeled TRB cDNA molecules from each library. An average of around 40,000 +/- 10,000 functional in-frame TRB CDR3 nucleotide clonotypes without stop codons was found per library. Diversity metrics, including normalized Shannon-Wiener and Chao1, were computed in VDJtools after downsampling to 5000 UMI-labeled TRB molecules per sample. Clonotype-size-weighted physicochemical properties of the central five CDR3 residues (interaction energy, strength, volume and Kidera factor 4) were computed in VDJtools. With the reads reprocessed by TCRdb, a single entry stands for each CDR3 protein sequence and no DNA is reported. TCRdb, not the original authors, processed these V and J calls. The sample table holds 130,000 to 150,000 distinct CDR3 sequences. Of the sample, approximately 0.27% falls within the top ten clones.

Details on this clonotype: This clone's antigen is unknown.

In this chain, TRBV20-1 is recombined with TRBJ2-3; TCRdb indicates TRBD2, and absent DNA this call remains unverified. The sample consisted of naive CXCR3+ CD8+ T cells from blood. The intended sense of this specimen's cell subset or site label: CD45RO-CCR7+CD27+CD95- naive CD8+ T cells expressing CXCR3 (TNR3+). The source is a human donor in good health. Some clones in this sample may be carry-over from other donors' samples. The CDR3 amino acid sequence is: CSARALAEHTQYF.